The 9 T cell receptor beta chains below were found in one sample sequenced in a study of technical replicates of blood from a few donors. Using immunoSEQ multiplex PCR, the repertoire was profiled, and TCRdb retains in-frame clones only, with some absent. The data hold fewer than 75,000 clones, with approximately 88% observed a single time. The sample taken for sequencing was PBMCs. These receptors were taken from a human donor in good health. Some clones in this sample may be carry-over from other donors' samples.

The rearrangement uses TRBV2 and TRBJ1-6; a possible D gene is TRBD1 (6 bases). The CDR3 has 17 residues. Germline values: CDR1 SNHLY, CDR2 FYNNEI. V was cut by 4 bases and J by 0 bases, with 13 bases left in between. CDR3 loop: CASSAYRVRSYNSPLHF. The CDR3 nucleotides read TGTGCCAGCAGTGCGTACAGGGTCCGCTCCTATAATTCACCCCTCCACTTT.

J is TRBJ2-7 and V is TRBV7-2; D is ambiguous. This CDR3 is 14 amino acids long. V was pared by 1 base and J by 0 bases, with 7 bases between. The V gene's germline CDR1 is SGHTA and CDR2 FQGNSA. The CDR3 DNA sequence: TGTGCCAGCAGCTTAGGACGGAGCTCCTACGAGCAGTACTTC. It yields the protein CASSLGRSSYEQYF.

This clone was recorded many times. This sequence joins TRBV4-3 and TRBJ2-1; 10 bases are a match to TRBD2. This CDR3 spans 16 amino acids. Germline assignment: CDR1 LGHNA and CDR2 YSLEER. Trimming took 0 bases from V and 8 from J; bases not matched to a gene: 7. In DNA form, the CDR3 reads TGCGCCAGCAGCCAAGATGGCAGCGGGAGGGCGGATGAGCAGTTCTTC. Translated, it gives CASSQDGSGRADEQFF.

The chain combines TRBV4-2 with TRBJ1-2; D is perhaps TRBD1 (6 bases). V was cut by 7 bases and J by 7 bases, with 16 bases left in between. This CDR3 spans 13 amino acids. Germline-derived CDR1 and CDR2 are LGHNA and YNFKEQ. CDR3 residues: CASKTTGWGGYTF. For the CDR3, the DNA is TGTGCCAGCAAAACTACAGGGTGGGGTGGCTACACCTTC.

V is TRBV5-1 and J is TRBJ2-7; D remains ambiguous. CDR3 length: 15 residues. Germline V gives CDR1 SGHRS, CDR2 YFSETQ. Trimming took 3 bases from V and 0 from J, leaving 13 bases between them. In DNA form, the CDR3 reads TGCGCCAGCAGCTCCCTAAATGGAGACTCCTACGAGCAGTACTTC. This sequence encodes CASSSLNGDSYEQYF. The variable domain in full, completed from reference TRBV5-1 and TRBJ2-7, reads KAGVTQTPRYLIKTRGQQVTLSCSPISGHRSVSWYQQTPGQGLQFLFEYFSETQRNKGNFPGRFSGRQFSNSRSEMNVSTLELGDSALYLCASSSLNGDSYEQYFGPGTRLTVT.

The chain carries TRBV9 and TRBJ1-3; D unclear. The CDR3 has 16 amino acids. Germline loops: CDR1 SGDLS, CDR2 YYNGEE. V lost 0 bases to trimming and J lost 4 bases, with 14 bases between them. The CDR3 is CASSVDWGVTGNTIYF. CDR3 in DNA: TGTGCCAGCAGCGTAGATTGGGGAGTGACGGGAAACACCATATATTTT.

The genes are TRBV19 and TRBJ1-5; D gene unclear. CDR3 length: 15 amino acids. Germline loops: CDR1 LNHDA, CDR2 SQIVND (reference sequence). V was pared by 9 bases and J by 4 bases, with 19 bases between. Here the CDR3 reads CASQLERVGNQPQHF. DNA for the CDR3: TGTGCCAGCCAATTAGAGAGGGTCGGAAATCAGCCCCAGCATTTT.

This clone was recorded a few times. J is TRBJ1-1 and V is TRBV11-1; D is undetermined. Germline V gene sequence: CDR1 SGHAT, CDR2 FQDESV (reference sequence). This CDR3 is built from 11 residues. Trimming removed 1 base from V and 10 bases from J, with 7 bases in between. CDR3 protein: CASSLEEGAFF. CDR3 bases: TGTGCCAGCAGCTTAGAAGAGGGAGCTTTCTTT.

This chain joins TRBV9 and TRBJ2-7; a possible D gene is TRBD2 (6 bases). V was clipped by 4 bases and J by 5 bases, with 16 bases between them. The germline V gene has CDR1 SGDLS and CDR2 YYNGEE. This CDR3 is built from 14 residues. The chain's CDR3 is CASSLGGLADEQYF. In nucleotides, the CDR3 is TGTGCCAGCAGCCTCGGGGGACTGGCCGACGAGCAGTACTTC.